Here is one T cell receptor beta chain with its context. Its specificity is unknown. This entry is derived from a study of cytomegalovirus exposure and HLA in healthy donors. Study-wide background: A prior analysis found 90 million to 120 million unique TCR beta sequences from approximately 190 million T cells.

Trimming cost V 4 bases and J 4 bases; bases outside gene matches: 7. Germline V gene sequence: CDR1 MNHEY, CDR2 SVGAGI. The CDR3 runs to 16 residues. With 60 Vbeta and 13 Jbeta primers, the PCR was carried out. In the study's own analysis: Among the unique TCR beta chains that a later analysis counted, 70 million to 85 million in all, 10 million to 14 million were shared. TCRdb's copy holds only in-frame clones and misses some; the assay was immunoSEQ multiplex PCR. From that table come the V and J calls and clone size; the DNA was used to work out D and trimming. Of about 160,000 clones in the sample, about 75% were seen once. General study findings and limits: It was assumed in the presence/absence analyses that sequencing depth was roughly uniform across donors.

The TCR sequence derives from a woman aged 45-60 years in good health and CMV-seropositive. The V gene is TRBV6-5, the J gene TRBJ2-1; 10 nucleotides match TRBD2. Sequencing was done on a sample of PBMCs. The CDR3 reads CASSSPASGGYNEQFF. As DNA, the CDR3 is TGTGCCAGCAGTTCCCCGGCTAGCGGGGGTTACAATGAGCAGTTCTTC.